The clone carrying this T cell receptor (beta chain) came up a few times. What it binds is not known. Under the authors' procedure: There were no quality scores in the junction-only immunoSEQ sequences, so filtering differed. Method: immunoSEQ multiplex PCR; TCRdb's copy keeps in-frame clones and lacks some. V, J and clone size are those of that table, while D and trimming were read from the DNA. The sample carries roughly 1,000,000 clones, about 80% recorded once. The source of the sample is a study of shared clonotypes between healthy human individuals. Study observations and caveats: Generation of non-shared clonotypes was less probable than generation of clonotypes shared by all four donors.

Germline CDR1 and CDR2: SGHVS and FQNEAQ. The CDR3 consists of 13 residues. V lost 5 bases and J 5 bases, leaving 12 bases between the germline ends. This receptor was obtained from a man aged 18 to 29 in good health. Some clones in this sample may be carry-over from other donors' samples. The specimen sequenced was memory CD4+ T cells from PBMCs. Regarding subset: CD45RA-negative fraction. This chain connects TRBV7-8 to TRBJ1-2; D remains ambiguous. CDR3 loop: CASSQLYSYGYTF. CDR3 DNA: TGTGCCAGCAGCCAACTTTACAGTTATGGCTACACCTTC.